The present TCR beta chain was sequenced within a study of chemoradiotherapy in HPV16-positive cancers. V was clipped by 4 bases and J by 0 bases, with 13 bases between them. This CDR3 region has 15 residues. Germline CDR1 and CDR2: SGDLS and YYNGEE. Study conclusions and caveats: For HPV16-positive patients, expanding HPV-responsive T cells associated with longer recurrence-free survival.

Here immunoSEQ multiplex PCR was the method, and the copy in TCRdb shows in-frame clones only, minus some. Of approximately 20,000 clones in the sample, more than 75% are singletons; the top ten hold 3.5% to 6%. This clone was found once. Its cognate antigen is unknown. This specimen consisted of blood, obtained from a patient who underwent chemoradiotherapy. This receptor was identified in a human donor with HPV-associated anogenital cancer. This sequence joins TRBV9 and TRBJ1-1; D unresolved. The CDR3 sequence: CASSPGGRLNTEAFF. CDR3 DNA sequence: TGTGCCAGCAGCCCCGGCGGAAGATTGAACACTGAAGCTTTCTTT.